The TCR beta chain under discussion was sequenced for a study of cytomegalovirus exposure and HLA in healthy donors (dated by TCRdb to about 2017). Regarding the study in general: In an earlier analysis of under 600 of the donors, 276 Gb of sequence data and 90 million to 120 million unique TCR beta sequences from 180 million or so T cells were reported. Class I and class II HLA loci were covered by the typing at four-digit resolution. A separate validation cohort of more than 100 different subjects was used in addition to the approximately 700-subject first cohort. About 310 gigabases of sequencing data and approximately 85 million unique TCR sequences were included in an early release covering 500 to 750 HLA-typed donors. Of the roughly 410 genotyped donors, roughly 76% were placed in the genetic ancestry cluster associated with self-reported Caucasian donors. Rather than drawing on any new phenotypic data, the later analysis identified candidate immune exposures from TCR beta sequences and the way those sequences occurred across donors. Typing coverage differed by locus: A, B, C, DRB1 and DQB1 were typed in about 620-640 donors, DQA1 in 500 to 550, DPA1 in 600 to 610, and DPB1 in approximately 450. A later analysis re-examined previously published TCR beta repertoires from over 500 donors and added high-resolution HLA genotyping to investigate patterns of TCR occurrence. Because of strong linkage in the cohort, 5 or 6 DR-DQ haplotypes were treated as single units for association and clustering. To predict cytomegalovirus infection status, the study combined high-throughput TCR immunosequencing, statistical association of individual TCRs with disease status, and machine learning. A later genetic analysis took genome-wide SNP genotypes for about three fifths of the 666 donors and used that subset as a discovery cohort. In an earlier analysis of roughly 600 of the donors, high-throughput TCR beta sequencing was used to judge whether each TCR beta V gene segment behaved as functional or pseudogenic. Alongside the repertoire data, information on donor age, sex, ethnicity and CMV serostatus was compiled. Every discovery cohort repertoire had been produced on one sequencing platform. The T cell repertoires of several hundred subjects were profiled by immunosequencing and related to cytomegalovirus serostatus. Among some 410 genotyped donors of the cohort, an average of about 220,000 unique TCR beta nucleotide sequences was sequenced per donor, of which about 18% were non-productive. The study aimed to test whether cataloging public T cell receptors could reveal signatures of past pathogen exposure. The full study reports these points: According to the authors, the approach could potentially be generalized to other disease states and immunological phenotypes. In a later analysis, over 15,000 TCR beta sequences were associated with specific HLA alleles at a false discovery rate of 0.05. In vitro tests confirmed that a few of the cytomegalovirus-associated TCR beta chains recognize cytomegalovirus antigens. In an earlier analysis of about 540 of the donors, most TCR beta V segments were observed in productive rearrangements about 90% or about 30% of the time, broadly matching IMGT annotations. The classifier was reported to diagnose cytomegalovirus status with high specificity and sensitivity in both the original and validation cohorts. In a later analysis, the rate of TCR association differed among HLA loci, with DRB1 alleles having the most associated TCRs and HLA-C alleles having the fewest. In a later analysis, several top co-occurrence clusters were reported to appear linked to parvovirus B19, influenza, CMV and Epstein-Barr virus. The study listed 164 TCR beta chains as associated with cytomegalovirus. Assigning TCR associations to individual alleles was difficult when HLA alleles, especially DR and DQ, strongly co-occurred. A cluster of highly shared sequence variants was judged likely to be a technical artifact of the sequencing pipeline. Across donors, most TCR sequences were observed very rarely, whereas some public TCRs were present in many individuals. In a later analysis, HLA-associated TCR beta chains were found to be more clonally expanded and to have lower generation probabilities than equally common non-associated chains. The only immune exposure information available for the cohort was CMV serostatus. A later analysis found that most CMV-associated TCR beta chains appeared HLA-restricted, with HLA associations seemingly driven largely by CMV exposure. Linkage disequilibrium might explain the correlated functional status among segregating V segments, but an unknown experimental factor could not be excluded. Because the 87-base-pair reads could not distinguish some IMGT-functional V segments, including TRBV6-2 and TRBV6-3, those segments were excluded. A further reported finding was that TCR beta sequences accurately predicted the HLA-A and HLA-B alleles for most subjects in the first cohort. Only TCR beta chains were sequenced in this cohort, and the absence of alpha or paired-chain data limited detectable features. V-gene and J-gene trimming of TCR beta chains was associated with a missense DCLRE1C variant in a later genetic analysis, and the association was replicated in an independent cohort. A later genetic analysis reported fewer N-insertions in productive TCRs among donors in an Asian-associated ancestry cluster than the roughly 640-donor mean. Presence/absence analyses assumed roughly uniform sequencing depth across donors, an assumption that may not hold. The earlier analysis of 587 of the donors excluded roughly 16 rarely observed V segments, including chromosome 9 orphons, because counts were too low. Because some donors lacked HLA typing at each locus, the association tests relied only on the typed subset.

The method was the immunoSEQ multiplex PCR assay. A mixture of 60 forward primers for TCR Vbeta segments and 13 reverse primers for TCR Jbeta segments was used in the multiplex PCR. The CDR3 region of rearranged TCR beta genes was amplified from genomic DNA by a multiplex PCR assay. On the Illumina HiSeq System, the amplified TCR beta libraries were sequenced as 87-base-pair reads. The paper's data handling went like this. In a later analysis, about 80 million unique TCR beta chains were counted across the approximately 640 repertoires, and approximately 9.9 million of these chains were shared by at least two donors. To remove PCR and sequencing errors, raw reads were error-corrected and collapsed into unique sequences using a nearest-neighbor algorithm that merged closely related sequences. To assign V, D and J gene segments, CDR3 sequences were aligned to IMGT reference sequences. For a sequence to be retained, a match of at least six nucleotides was required to both a V gene segment and a J gene segment. Rearrangements were classified as productive when the CDR3 lacked stop codons and remained in frame with V and J, and all other rearrangements were classified as non-productive. Following IMGT convention, CDR3 was defined as the stretch from the second conserved V-encoded cysteine up to the conserved J-encoded phenylalanine. In an earlier analysis of around 540 of the donors, sequences lacking an unambiguous match to a single V gene segment were excluded. An earlier analysis of roughly 590 of the donors called V segments functional above 56.7% productive rearrangements and segregating when the between-donor standard deviation exceeded 5%. To diagnose cytomegalovirus status from the catalog of TCR beta chain sequences, a statistical classification framework was built. V and J gene assignment, in a later analysis, came from comparing TCR nucleotide sequences with IMGT/GENE-DB human TR gene sequences. In a later analysis, CDR3 sequences and most-parsimonious VDJ recombination scenarios were assigned using the TCRdist pipeline. A later analysis defined each TCR beta chain by its CDR3 amino acid sequence plus V-gene family, and excluded reads lacking a unique V-gene family. In a later analysis, a few hundred highly shared, low-generation-probability nucleotide sequences were removed to address suspected cross-contamination and a sequencing artifact. In a later analysis, a clonal expansion index for each public chain was calculated from normalized within-repertoire ranks of inferred template counts. Generation probabilities in a later analysis came from a VDJ recombination model fitted to out-of-frame rearrangements, and those results were checked against IGoR. In a later analysis, hypergeometric tests were used to score TCR-TCR, TCR-HLA and TCR-CMV co-occurrence, with a repertoire-size bias correction applied to TCR pairs. A later analysis estimated false discovery rates by permuting HLA or CMV assignments 20 times. In a later analysis, co-occurring TCRs were grouped using DBSCAN, and TCRdist sequence similarity was added for clustering within HLA-allele-positive subsets. Repertoires with fewer than 30,000 or more than 120,000 public chains, plus five repertoires with anomalous nucleotide sharing, were excluded from co-occurrence clustering. In TCRdb, the immuneACCESS table is reduced to in-frame sequences with V and J assigned. These tables do not hold every clone; where another copy was compared, an unresolved V gene accounts for under half, and the others remain unexplained. V and J calls and clone size are those listed in that table; D and trimming were worked out from the DNA. For this sample the table gives about 180,000 clones, of which over 65% were detected only once. 1.5% to 2% of the sample is taken by the ten largest.

The CDR3 starts with the cysteine, ends with the phenylalanine, and has 16 residues. Of the read, only the CDR3 DNA is kept; its 48 bases are in frame from base 1. V is cut by 3 bases and J by 2 bases, and the space between the germline ends is 15 bases. Via the germline V gene, CDR1 is KGHSH and CDR2 LQKENI. The cohort was made up of around 720 healthy bone marrow donors. All cohort members were sampled while nominally healthy, although unrecorded immune exposures were likely present. The donor was CMV seronegative and belonged to the group of over 350 seronegative cohort members. Each donor provided a peripheral blood sample, and peripheral blood mononuclear cells were used for TCR beta sequencing. Genomic DNA was extracted from the blood cell samples with the Qiagen DNeasy Blood Extraction Kit. A word on this clone: No cognate antigen has been identified for it. Nothing much larger sits one base from this clone, and base qualities are not available.

This TCR was sampled from a man aged 18 to 30 in good health and CMV-seronegative. Specimen: PBMCs. The chain is made from TRBV18 and TRBJ2-3, with TRBD1 perhaps the D gene, on 6 matching bases. The DNA reads as follows: TGTGCCAGCTCACCCGGAACAGGGCTGAACACAGATACGCAGTATTTT. This sequence encodes CASSPGTGLNTDTQYF.